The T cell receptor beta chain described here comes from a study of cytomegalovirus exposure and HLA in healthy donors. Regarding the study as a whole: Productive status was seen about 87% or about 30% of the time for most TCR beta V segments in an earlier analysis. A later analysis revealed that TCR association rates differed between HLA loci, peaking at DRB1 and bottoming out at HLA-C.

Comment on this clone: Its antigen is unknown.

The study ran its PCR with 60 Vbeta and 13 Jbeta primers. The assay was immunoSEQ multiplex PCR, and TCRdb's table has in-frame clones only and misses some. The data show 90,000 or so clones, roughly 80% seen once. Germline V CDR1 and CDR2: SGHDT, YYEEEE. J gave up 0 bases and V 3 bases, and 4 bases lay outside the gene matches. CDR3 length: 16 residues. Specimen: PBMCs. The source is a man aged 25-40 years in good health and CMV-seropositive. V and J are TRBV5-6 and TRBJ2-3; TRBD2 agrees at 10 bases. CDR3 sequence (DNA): TGTGCCAGCAGCTCCGGACTAGCGGCCAGCACAGATACGCAGTATTTT. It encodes CASSSGLAASTDTQYF.